A single T cell receptor beta chain is shown here with its context. Its antigen is unidentified. The data originate from a study of cytomegalovirus exposure and HLA in healthy donors. Points from the study as a whole: TCR beta sequences reportedly predicted the HLA-A and HLA-B alleles of most subjects accurately. Later work found most CMV-associated TCR beta chains apparently HLA-restricted. Reportedly, a later analysis found an Asian-associated ancestry cluster had fewer N-insertions than the roughly 700-donor mean. A further, later analysis showed that HLA-associated TCR beta chains (compared with equally common others) were more clonally expanded.

PCR was performed using 60 Vbeta and 13 Jbeta primers. Data came from immunoSEQ multiplex PCR; TCRdb stores just in-frame clones and leaves some out. The sample has 150,000 to 200,000 clones. After removal of 4 bases from V and 6 bases from J, the junction contained 10 bases not matched to a gene. The CDR3 totals 17 residues. Germline assignment: CDR1 MGHRA and CDR2 YSYEKL. The source is a man under 40 in good health and CMV-seronegative. The specimen was PBMCs. The chain uses TRBV4-1 and TRBJ1-6; TRBD1 matches 9 bases. CDR3 residues: CASSPPRQGEGNSPLHF. The CDR3 DNA reads TGCGCCAGCAGCCCTCCCCGACAGGGGGAGGGTAATTCACCCCTCCACTTT.